These T cell receptor beta chains were read from a single sample in a study of graft-versus-host responses after intestinal transplantation. Antigen specificity for these receptors is unknown. The method was immunoSEQ multiplex PCR; TCRdb's version includes in-frame clones alone and lacks a portion of them. This table holds some 82,000 clones, around 87% found once. The sample here was unstimulated CD8+ T cells sorted from spleen or lymph node cells, taken before transplant. The receptor set was obtained from a human donor who was the organ donor for an intestinal transplant. The conserved cysteine and the conserved F or W are not part of the CDR3 here. The D gene is left open where the match is weak.

v_gene: TRBV5-1
d_gene: .
j_gene: TRBJ1-2
CDR3aa: ASSLAHVGRRGYGYT

v_gene: TRBV2
d_gene: .
j_gene: TRBJ1-5
CDR3aa: ASRAGTVTDSNQPQH

v_gene: TRBV4-2
d_gene: TRBD2
j_gene: TRBJ2-7
CDR3aa: ASSQVASGGGEQY

v_gene: TRBV10-2
d_gene: .
j_gene: TRBJ2-5
CDR3aa: ASSDQYRETQY

v_gene: TRBV7-6
d_gene: .
j_gene: TRBJ2-3
CDR3aa: ASSLAVTGTDTQY

v_gene: TRBV5-1
d_gene: .
j_gene: TRBJ2-2
CDR3aa: ASSGGARPYLTGELF

v_gene: TRBV5-1
d_gene: TRBD1
j_gene: TRBJ1-1
CDR3aa: ASSLDRAMNTEAF

v_gene: TRBV30
d_gene: TRBD1
j_gene: TRBJ2-5
CDR3aa: AWSEGAPETQY

v_gene: TRBV5-6
d_gene: .
j_gene: TRBJ1-1
CDR3aa: ASSLGGGNTEAF

v_gene: TRBV4-2
d_gene: TRBD2
j_gene: TRBJ2-7
CDR3aa: ASSQDGAGGQREY

v_gene: TRBV7-9
d_gene: .
j_gene: TRBJ2-2
CDR3aa: ASSSPAGTGELF

v_gene: TRBV7-9
d_gene: .
j_gene: TRBJ1-3
CDR3aa: ASGDLVEDTIY

v_gene: TRBV4-1
d_gene: TRBD2
j_gene: TRBJ2-5
CDR3aa: ASSGGGDSPQQETQY

v_gene: TRBV11-3
d_gene: TRBD1
j_gene: TRBJ2-7
CDR3aa: ASSRGTGSNEQY

v_gene: TRBV19
d_gene: .
j_gene: TRBJ1-6
CDR3aa: ASSSRVDWYSPLH

v_gene: TRBV9
d_gene: .
j_gene: TRBJ1-3
CDR3aa: ASSVDGFSGNTIY

v_gene: TRBV28
d_gene: TRBD2
j_gene: TRBJ2-1
CDR3aa: ASSSPLAGELYNEQF

v_gene: TRBV7-8
d_gene: .
j_gene: TRBJ1-1
CDR3aa: ASNYRRHTEAF

v_gene: TRBV20-1
d_gene: .
j_gene: TRBJ1-2
CDR3aa: SAWGSGYT

v_gene: TRBV7-9
d_gene: .
j_gene: TRBJ2-2
CDR3aa: ASSLRGYTGELF

v_gene: TRBV2
d_gene: .
j_gene: TRBJ1-6
CDR3aa: ASSKQGSRGSPLH

v_gene: TRBV7-9
d_gene: TRBD2
j_gene: TRBJ2-1
CDR3aa: ASSSDVSSGGAYEQF

v_gene: TRBV2
d_gene: .
j_gene: TRBJ2-1
CDR3aa: ASYLTTISYNEQF

v_gene: TRBV6-4
d_gene: .
j_gene: TRBJ1-1
CDR3aa: ASSFRIDSMNTEAF

v_gene: TRBV28
d_gene: .
j_gene: TRBJ1-6
CDR3aa: ASRGGKLLYNSPLH

v_gene: TRBV23-1
d_gene: .
j_gene: TRBJ2-4
CDR3aa: ASIARWESKNIQY

v_gene: TRBV5-4
d_gene: .
j_gene: TRBJ2-4
CDR3aa: ASSSVEENIQY

v_gene: TRBV19
d_gene: .
j_gene: TRBJ2-5
CDR3aa: ASRGRGNVTQY

v_gene: TRBV5-1
d_gene: TRBD1
j_gene: TRBJ1-4
CDR3aa: ASSWGGGQVEKLF